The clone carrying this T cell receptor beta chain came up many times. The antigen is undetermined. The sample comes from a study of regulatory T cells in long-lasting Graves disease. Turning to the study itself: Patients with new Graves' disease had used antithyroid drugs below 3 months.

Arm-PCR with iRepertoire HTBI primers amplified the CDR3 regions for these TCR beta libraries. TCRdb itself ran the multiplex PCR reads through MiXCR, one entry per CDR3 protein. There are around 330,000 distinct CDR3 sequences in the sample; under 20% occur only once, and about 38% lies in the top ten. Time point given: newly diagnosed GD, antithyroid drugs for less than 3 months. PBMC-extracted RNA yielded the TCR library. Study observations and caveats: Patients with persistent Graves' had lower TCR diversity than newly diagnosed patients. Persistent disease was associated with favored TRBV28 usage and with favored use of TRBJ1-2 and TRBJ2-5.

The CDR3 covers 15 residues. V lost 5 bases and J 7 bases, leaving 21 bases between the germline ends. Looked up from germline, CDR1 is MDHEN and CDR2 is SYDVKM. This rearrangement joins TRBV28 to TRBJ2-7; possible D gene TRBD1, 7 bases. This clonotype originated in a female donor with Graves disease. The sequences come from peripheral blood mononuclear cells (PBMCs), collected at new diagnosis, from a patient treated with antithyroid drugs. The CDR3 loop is CASSPRTGGIGEQYF. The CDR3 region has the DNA TGTGCCAGCAGTCCACGGACAGGAGGGATCGGGGAGCAGTACTTC.